The entry that follows covers one T cell receptor (beta chain) sequence. The CDR3 is 14 amino acids. J gave up 8 bases and V 7 bases, and 7 bases lay outside the gene matches. Germline-derived CDR1 and CDR2 are SQVTM and ANQGSEA. The sample originates from a study of OX40 agonist ivuxolimab in advanced cancers. Method: immunoSEQ multiplex PCR; TCRdb's copy keeps in-frame clones and lacks some. This table has roughly 64,000 clones, under 95% appearing once. The chain carries TRBV29-1 and TRBJ2-3; TRBD2 aligns across 15 bases. The receptor was derived from an adult with an advanced solid tumor such as melanoma, head and neck, liver or kidney cancer. The sequencing here drew on CD4+ or CD8+ T cells sorted from blood, taken in a trial of the OX40 agonist ivuxolimab. The CDR3 nucleotides read TGCAGCGGGGGACTAGCGGGAGGCGGAGCTACGCAGTATTTT. As protein: CSGGLAGGGATQYF.